The source of this T cell receptor (beta chain) is a study of beta chain features in type 1 diabetes. Study-wide results and caveats: At VDJ recombination sites, type 1 diabetes patients had fewer insertions and more deleted nucleotides.

Germline values: CDR1 MGHRA, CDR2 YSYEKL. With 0 bases removed from V and 3 bases from J, the gap between germline ends came to 12 bases. This CDR3 comprises 16 residues. Expressed TCRB transcripts were sequenced because the isolated RNA had all been reverse transcribed beforehand. The average output of naive, central memory and regulatory T cell samples was roughly 3.6 million reads. Profiling relied on immunoSEQ multiplex PCR, and the TCRdb table lists in-frame clones only, not all of them. The table includes 600,000 to 650,000 clones, around a sixth detected once. Regarding this clone: The antigen is undetermined.

The clonotype was recovered from a man younger than 35 in good health. This chain links TRBV4-1 with TRBJ2-1, with D possibly matching TRBD2 (6 bases). Sequenced input: naive CD4+ T cells from blood. CDR3 in amino acids: CASSQDSQRVYNEQFF. The DNA for the CDR3 is TGCGCCAGCAGCCAAGATTCCCAGCGGGTCTACAATGAGCAGTTCTTC.